The rows below give T cell receptor beta chains drawn from one sample of a study of T cell changes during pregnancy in multiple sclerosis. Profiling relied on immunoSEQ multiplex PCR, and the TCRdb table lists in-frame clones only, not all of them. Of some 110,000 clones listed, around nine tenths are singletons. Here the sequenced sample was peripheral blood, taken in the third trimester of pregnancy. The receptors were gathered from a female donor with multiple sclerosis, enrolled in a pregnancy study. The CDR3 runs from the conserved cysteine through the conserved F or W. D genes are given only for firm matches. The size of a clone is reported for some rows only, either as once, few or many, or as a class for expanded clones.

j_call | clone_size | v_call | d_call | cdr3_nt | cdr3_aa
TRBJ1-2 | . | TRBV16 | . | TGTGCCAGCAGCCGCGTCGATGGGGCGGATGGCTACACCTTC | CASSRVDGADGYTF
TRBJ2-1 | . | TRBV9 | TRBD2 | TGTGCCAGCAGCGTGGGCGGGAGGGCCATGGACAATGAGCAGTTCTTC | CASSVGGRAMDNEQFF
TRBJ1-4 | once | TRBV15 | . | TGTGCCACCAGCAGAGAGATGACATTTGCAACTAATGAAAAACTGTTTTTT | CATSREMTFATNEKLFF
TRBJ2-3 | . | TRBV7-9 | . | TGTGCCAGCAGCTCTTACGCGATGGAGGGAGATACGCAGTATTTT | CASSSYAMEGDTQYF
TRBJ1-2 | . | TRBV6-1 | TRBD1 | TGTGCCAGCCGATCGCCCGGGGACAGGGGATATGGCTACACCTTC | CASRSPGDRGYGYTF
TRBJ2-3 | once | TRBV19 | TRBD1 | TGTGCCAGTAGTGGGCAGGGGGCTATAGATACGCAGTATTTT | CASSGQGAIDTQYF
TRBJ2-1 | . | TRBV7-8 | TRBD2 | TGTGCCAGCAGCTTATTTGGGACTAGCGGGAGGGCCGGGTACAATGAGCAGTTCTTC | CASSLFGTSGRAGYNEQFF
TRBJ2-1 | . | TRBV7-3 | TRBD1 | TGTGCCAGCAGCTTAAAGGGGGACAGGATGAATGAGCAGTTCTTC | CASSLKGDRMNEQFF
TRBJ2-7 | . | TRBV9 | TRBD1 | TGTGCCAGCAGCGCCCGGGACAGGGGCTCCTACGAGCAGTACTTC | CASSARDRGSYEQYF
TRBJ1-1 | . | TRBV19 | . | TGTGCCAGTACCCTGACCCCAGGGGCTGAAGCTTTCTTT | CASTLTPGAEAFF
TRBJ1-1 | . | TRBV5-1 | . | TGCGCCAGCAGCCCCGGGGTTTGGAACACTGAAGCTTTCTTT | CASSPGVWNTEAFF
TRBJ1-6 | . | TRBV6-1 | . | TGTGCCAGCAGTGAAGACAGCCATAATTCACCCCTCCACTTT | CASSEDSHNSPLHF
TRBJ2-1 | . | TRBV30 | TRBD1 | TGTGCCTGGACGGATGGGACAGTGGTAAATGAGCAGTTCTTC | CAWTDGTVVNEQFF
TRBJ1-1 | . | TRBV5-1 | TRBD1 | TGCGCCAGCAGCACGACAGGGTGGGGCACTGAAGCTTTCTTT | CASSTTGWGTEAFF
TRBJ1-1 | . | TRBV27 | . | TGTGCCAGCAGTCTGCGTTCAGGTCTGATCACTGAAGCTTTCTTT | CASSLRSGLITEAFF
TRBJ1-5 | . | TRBV6-1 | . | TGTGCCAGCAGCTTACAGGGTGAATCATGGCCCCAGCATTTT | CASSLQGESWPQHF
TRBJ2-1 | . | TRBV5-1 | TRBD2 | TGCGCCAGCAGCTCGACTAGCGGGGGGTCTGAGCAGTTCTTC | CASSSTSGGSEQFF
TRBJ2-7 | . | TRBV2 | . | TGTGCCAGCAACCGAGACAGAACGCACTCCTACGAGCAGTACTTC | CASNRDRTHSYEQYF
TRBJ1-2 | . | TRBV5-5 | . | TGTGCCAGCAGCTCCTCGACAGGAGGAATCCGTGCGATCCTCAACTATGGCTACACCTTC | CASSSSTGGIRAILNYGYTF
TRBJ2-5 | . | TRBV5-1 | . | TGCGCCAGCAGCACACAGACGGGGAGCGAGACCCAGTACTTC | CASSTQTGSETQYF
TRBJ1-1 | . | TRBV2 | . | TGTGCCAGCAGGCAGGGGATGAACACTGAAGCTTTCTTT | CASRQGMNTEAFF
TRBJ2-1 | . | TRBV5-1 | TRBD2 | TGCGCCAGCAGGGAGACTAGCGGGAGTGGCGATGAGCAGTTCTTC | CASRETSGSGDEQFF
TRBJ2-5 | . | TRBV4-1 | . | TGCGCCAGCAGCCAAGTATTGGTAACTAGAGGCTTTGGGCAAGAGACCCAGTACTTC | CASSQVLVTRGFGQETQYF
TRBJ1-5 | . | TRBV18 | . | TGTGCCAGCTCACCAGGCGGGGCGAGCAATCAGCCCCAGCATTTT | CASSPGGASNQPQHF
TRBJ2-3 | . | TRBV28 | . | TGTGCCAGCAGTTCACAGGGTTGGACAGATACGCAGTATTTT | CASSSQGWTDTQYF
TRBJ1-2 | . | TRBV9 | TRBD1 | TGTGCCAGCAGCGTAGCATTGGAACAGGGGGCGGCCTATGGCTACACCTTC | CASSVALEQGAAYGYTF
TRBJ1-2 | . | TRBV10-3 | . | TGTGCCATCAGGGACGGGACATTTGGCTACACCTTC | CAIRDGTFGYTF
TRBJ2-1 | few | TRBV5-1 | . | TGCGCCAGCAGCTCGTACTTACAGGGTAATCGTGAGCAGTTCTTC | CASSSYLQGNREQFF
TRBJ2-7 | . | TRBV4-1 | TRBD1 | TGCGCCAGCAGCCAACCCCGGGACAGGGATATTGGTGGCTACGAGCAGTACTTC | CASSQPRDRDIGGYEQYF
TRBJ2-2 | . | TRBV10-3 | TRBD2 | TGTGCCATCAGTGAGTCGGGTAGCGGGAGAGTGGGGGAGCTGTTTTTT | CAISESGSGRVGELFF
TRBJ2-6 | . | TRBV2 | TRBD1 | TGTGCCAGCAGTCAAGACAGGGGAGGATCTGGGGCCAACGTCCTGACTTTC | CASSQDRGGSGANVLTF
TRBJ1-1 | once | TRBV10-3 | . | TGTGCCACCACTAGAACAGGGAGCGACACTGAAGCTTTCTTT | CATTRTGSDTEAFF
TRBJ2-2 | . | TRBV9 | . | TGTGCCAGCAGCCTCGGACCGAGGGCCACCGGGGAGCTGTTTTTT | CASSLGPRATGELFF
TRBJ1-2 | . | TRBV28 | . | TGTGCCAGCAGTTTAAGGGTACAGGTGCAGGGCGATGGCTACACCTTC | CASSLRVQVQGDGYTF
TRBJ1-1 | . | TRBV11-2 | . | TGTGCCAGCAGCTTTGGGGGGGTCACTGAAGCTTTCTTT | CASSFGGVTEAFF
TRBJ1-1 | few | TRBV28 | TRBD1 | TGTGCCAGCAACCACAGGGGAAGGATCACTGAAGCTTTCTTT | CASNHRGRITEAFF
TRBJ1-2 | . | TRBV5-1 | . | TGCGCCAGCAGCTTGGACAGAGCCGTCGGTGGCTACACCTTC | CASSLDRAVGGYTF
TRBJ1-1 | . | TRBV2 | . | TGTGCCAGCAGTGAGAGGGCGCCTGAAGCTTTCTTT | CASSERAPEAFF
TRBJ2-7 | . | TRBV11-3 | . | TGTGCCAGCAGTTCGCAGGGTTCCTACGAGCAGTACTTC | CASSSQGSYEQYF
TRBJ1-1 | . | TRBV9 | . | TGTGCCAGCAGCGTAGCCCAGAAAACTGAAGCTTTCTTT | CASSVAQKTEAFF
TRBJ2-2 | . | TRBV5-6 | TRBD1 | TGTGCCAGCAGCTGGACAGGGTCGAACACCGGGGAGCTGTTTTTT | CASSWTGSNTGELFF
TRBJ2-7 | . | TRBV27 | TRBD1 | TGTGCCAGCAGTTTAGGACAGGGGGCTTACGAGCAGTACTTC | CASSLGQGAYEQYF
TRBJ2-2 | . | TRBV9 | . | TGTGCCAGCAGCGTAGGCCGGGAAGTAAACACCGGGGAGCTGTTTTTT | CASSVGREVNTGELFF
TRBJ2-1 | . | TRBV14 | . | TGTGCCAGCAGCCCAGGAGGGCTGGCATTTGAGCAGTTCTTC | CASSPGGLAFEQFF
TRBJ1-5 | . | TRBV5-5 | TRBD1 | TGTGCCAGCAGCTTATTTTCCAGGGGGCAGAGTCAGCCCCAGCATTTT | CASSLFSRGQSQPQHF
TRBJ1-2 | . | TRBV4-1 | TRBD1 | TGCGCCAGCAGCCAATCCGAGGGACAGGGACTCTATGGCTACACCTTC | CASSQSEGQGLYGYTF
TRBJ1-5 | . | TRBV30 | . | TGTGCCTGGAGTGTAGGAGGCCGGGGGAGTAGGGGCAATCAGCCCCAGCATTTT | CAWSVGGRGSRGNQPQHF
TRBJ2-1 | . | TRBV7-9 | TRBD2 | TGTGCCAGCAGCTTAATAACTAGCGGGAGTTACGCCTACAATGAGCAGTTCTTC | CASSLITSGSYAYNEQFF
TRBJ1-6 | . | TRBV7-2 | . | TGTGCCAGCAGCTTAAGATCCGGTCCGACTGGCTCACCCCTCCACTTT | CASSLRSGPTGSPLHF
TRBJ2-2 | . | TRBV9 | . | TGTGCCAGCAGCGTAGGTGGGGCGACCGGGGAGCTGTTTTTT | CASSVGGATGELFF
TRBJ2-5 | . | TRBV5-1 | TRBD1 | TGCGCCAGCAATTTACCGGGACAGTACGAGACCCAGTACTTC | CASNLPGQYETQYF